Listed below are T cell receptor beta chains from one sample, sequenced in a study of cytomegalovirus exposure and HLA in healthy donors. Some clones are missing from TCRdb's copy, which holds only in-frame ones; the method was immunoSEQ multiplex PCR. The sample consists of fewer than 120,000 clones, around 78% of them appearing once. The sequencing input was PBMCs. The receptors were gathered from a woman in her twenties or thirties in good health and CMV-seronegative. CDR3s include the opening cysteine and the closing phenylalanine or tryptophan. The D gene is left open where the match is weak. Clone size, where shown, is once, few, many, or a class for clones that have expanded.

>TRBD1|TRBV7-2|14|NA|TRBJ1-2
TGTGCCAGCGACCCGACAGGGGCACTTTATGGCTACACCTTC
CASDPTGALYGYTF
>NA|TRBV11-2|14|NA|TRBJ1-1
TGTGCCAGCGCCTTCTGGGGGGAGAACACTGAAGCTTTCTTT
CASAFWGENTEAFF
>TRBD1|TRBV28|13|NA|TRBJ1-2
TGTGCCAGCGGCAAACAGGGGAACTATGGCTACACCTTC
CASGKQGNYGYTF
>NA|TRBV11-2|14|NA|TRBJ2-7
TGTGCCAGCAGCCCAGAAGGGGTCGCTTACGAGCAGTACTTC
CASSPEGVAYEQYF
>NA|TRBV7-9|13|NA|TRBJ1-5
TGTTCCAGCCGGGGCGCGGGAAATCAGCCCCAGCATTTT
CSSRGAGNQPQHF
>NA|TRBV7-2|16|NA|TRBJ1-6
TGTGCCAGCAGCCCGACTAGTGGCCTCACGGATTCACCCCTCCACTTT
CASSPTSGLTDSPLHF
>TRBD1|TRBV30|15|NA|TRBJ1-1
TGTGCCTGGAGCCCCTCGGGACAGAGGAACACTGAAGCTTTCTTT
CAWSPSGQRNTEAFF
>NA|TRBV28|15|NA|TRBJ1-5
TGTGCCAGCAGTTTATATGCAGGTAGCAATCAGCCCCAGCATTTT
CASSLYAGSNQPQHF
>NA|TRBV4-1|14|NA|TRBJ2-2
TGCGCCAGCAGCCAGGGTAGCGACTCCGGGGAGCTGTTTTTT
CASSQGSDSGELFF
>NA|TRBV9|15|NA|TRBJ2-1
TGTGCCAGCAGCGTAGGAGGGCCCACCTACAATGAGCAGTTCTTC
CASSVGGPTYNEQFF
>NA|TRBV19|14|NA|TRBJ2-2
TGTGCCAGTAGTAAAGTCAGGGCCACCGGGGAGCTGTTTTTT
CASSKVRATGELFF
>NA|TRBV29-1|14|NA|TRBJ2-6
TGCAGCGCGACTGCGGGATCTGGGGCCAACGTCCTGACTTTC
CSATAGSGANVLTF
>NA|TRBV28|13|NA|TRBJ1-1
TGTGCCAGCGTCGGGACATCGAACACTGAAGCTTTCTTT
CASVGTSNTEAFF
>NA|TRBV2|13|NA|TRBJ2-7
TGTGCCAGCAGTGATTTACCCGGCTACGAGCAGTACTTC
CASSDLPGYEQYF
>TRBD1|TRBV5-6|13|NA|TRBJ1-2
TGTGCCAGCAGCTTGCAGGGGGGCTATGGCTACACCTTC
CASSLQGGYGYTF
>TRBD1|TRBV29-1|12|NA|TRBJ1-2
TGCAGCGGTTCGACAGGGCACTCTGGCTACACCTTC
CSGSTGHSGYTF
>TRBD1|TRBV5-1|14|NA|TRBJ1-1
TGCGCCAGCAGCAGCGGGACAGGGGGATCTGAAGCTTTCTTT
CASSSGTGGSEAFF
>NA|TRBV4-3|13|NA|TRBJ2-3
TGCGCCAGCAGCCAAGGACTTGCAGATACGCAGTATTTT
CASSQGLADTQYF
>NA|TRBV27|15|few|TRBJ1-2
TGTGCCAGCAGACCCTTAGGGGGGGTAGACTATGGCTACACCTTC
CASRPLGGVDYGYTF
>NA|TRBV4-2|15|few|TRBJ1-1
TGTGCCAGCAGCCAAGAAGTAGGCGGGAACACTGAAGCTTTCTTT
CASSQEVGGNTEAFF
>NA|TRBV15|14|NA|TRBJ2-7
TGTGCCACCAGCGGCAGTACAGGAGGGTACGAGCAGTACTTC
CATSGSTGGYEQYF
>TRBD1|TRBV6-6|14|NA|TRBJ1-2
TGTGCCAGCAGACCCCGACAGGGGGCAGGAGGCTACACCTTC
CASRPRQGAGGYTF
>NA|TRBV28|12|NA|TRBJ1-5
TGTGCCAGTAATGTAGGCAATCAGCCCCAGCATTTT
CASNVGNQPQHF
>TRBD1|TRBV18|16|NA|TRBJ2-6
TGTGCCAGCCTGCAGGGGGCCCGATCTGGGGCCAACGTCCTGACTTTC
CASLQGARSGANVLTF
>TRBD1|TRBV10-3|15|NA|TRBJ1-4
TGTGCCATCAGTGATCCCGGGACAGTAAATGAAAAACTGTTTTTT
CAISDPGTVNEKLFF
>NA|TRBV2|14|NA|TRBJ2-3
TGTGCCAGCAGCGAGGGCATACGCCCAGATACGCAGTATTTT
CASSEGIRPDTQYF
>NA|TRBV4-3|17|NA|TRBJ1-2
TGCGCCAGCAGCCAAGCTCCATCATCAAAGGAACTCAGGGGCTACACCTTC
CASSQAPSSKELRGYTF
>TRBD1|TRBV27|15|once|TRBJ2-2
TGTGCCAGCAGCCGGGACAGGGGGTCCACCGGGGAGCTGTTTTTT
CASSRDRGSTGELFF
>NA|TRBV4-2|17|NA|TRBJ2-3
TGTGCCAGCAGCCAACTTACCGGTGTGAGGAGGGCAGATACGCAGTATTTT
CASSQLTGVRRADTQYF